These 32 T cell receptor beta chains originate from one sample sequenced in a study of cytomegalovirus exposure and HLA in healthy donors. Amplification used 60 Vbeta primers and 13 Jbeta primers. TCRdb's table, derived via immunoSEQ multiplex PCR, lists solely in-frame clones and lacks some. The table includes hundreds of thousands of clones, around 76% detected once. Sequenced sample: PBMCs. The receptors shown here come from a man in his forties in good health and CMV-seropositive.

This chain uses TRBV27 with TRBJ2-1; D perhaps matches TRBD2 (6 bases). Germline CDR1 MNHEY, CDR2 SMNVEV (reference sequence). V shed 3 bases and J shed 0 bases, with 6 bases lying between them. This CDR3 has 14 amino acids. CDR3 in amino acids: CASSFSGSYNEQFF. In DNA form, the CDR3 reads TGTGCCAGCAGTTTTAGCGGCTCCTACAATGAGCAGTTCTTC.

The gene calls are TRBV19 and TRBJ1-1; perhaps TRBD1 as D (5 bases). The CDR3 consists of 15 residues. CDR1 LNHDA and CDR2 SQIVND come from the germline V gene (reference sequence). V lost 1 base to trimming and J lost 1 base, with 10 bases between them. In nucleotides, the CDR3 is TGTGCCAGTAGTATAGGAAGCAGGGCGAACACTGAAGCTTTCTTT. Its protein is CASSIGSRANTEAFF.

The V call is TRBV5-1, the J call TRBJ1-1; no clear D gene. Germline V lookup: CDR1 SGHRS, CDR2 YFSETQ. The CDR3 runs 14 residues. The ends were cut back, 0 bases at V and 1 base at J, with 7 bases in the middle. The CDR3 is CASSLGAGNTEAFF. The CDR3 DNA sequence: TGCGCCAGCAGCTTGGGGGCGGGGAACACTGAAGCTTTCTTT.

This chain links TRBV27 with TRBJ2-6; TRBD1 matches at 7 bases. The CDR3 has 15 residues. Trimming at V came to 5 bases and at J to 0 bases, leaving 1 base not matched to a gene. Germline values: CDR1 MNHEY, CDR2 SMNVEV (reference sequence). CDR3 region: CASSRQGSGANVLTF. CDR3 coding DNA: TGTGCCAGCAGTCGACAGGGCTCTGGGGCCAACGTCCTGACTTTC.

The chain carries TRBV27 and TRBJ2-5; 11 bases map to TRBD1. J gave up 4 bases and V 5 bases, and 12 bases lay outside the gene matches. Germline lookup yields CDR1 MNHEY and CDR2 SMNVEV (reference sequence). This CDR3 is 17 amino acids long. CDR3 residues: CASSPKRGTGGRETQYF. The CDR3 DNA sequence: TGTGCCAGCAGTCCCAAGCGCGGGACAGGGGGGCGAGAGACCCAGTACTTC.

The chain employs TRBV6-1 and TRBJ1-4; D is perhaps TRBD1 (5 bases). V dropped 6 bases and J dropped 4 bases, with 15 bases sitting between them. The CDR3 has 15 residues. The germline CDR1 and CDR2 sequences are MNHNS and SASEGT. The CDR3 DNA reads TGTGCCAGCAGGGGAACCGGAAGGGGTAATGAAAAACTGTTTTTT. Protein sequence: CASRGTGRGNEKLFF.

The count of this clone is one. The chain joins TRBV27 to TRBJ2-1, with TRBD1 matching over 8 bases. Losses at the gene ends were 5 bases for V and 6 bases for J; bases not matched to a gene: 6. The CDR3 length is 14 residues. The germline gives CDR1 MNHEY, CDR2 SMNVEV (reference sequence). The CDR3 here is CASSIRGRGNEQFF. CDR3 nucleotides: TGTGCCAGCAGTATCAGGGGGCGAGGCAATGAGCAGTTCTTC.

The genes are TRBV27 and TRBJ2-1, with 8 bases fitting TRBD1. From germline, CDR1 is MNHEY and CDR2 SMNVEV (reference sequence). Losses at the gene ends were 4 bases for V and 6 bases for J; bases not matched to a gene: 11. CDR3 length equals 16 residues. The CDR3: CASSSLGQGHSNEQFF. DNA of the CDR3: TGTGCCAGCAGTTCCCTCGGACAGGGCCACAGCAATGAGCAGTTCTTC.

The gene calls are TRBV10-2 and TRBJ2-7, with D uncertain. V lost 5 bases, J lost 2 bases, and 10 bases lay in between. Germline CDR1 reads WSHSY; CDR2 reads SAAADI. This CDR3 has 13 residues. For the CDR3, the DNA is TGCGCCAGCAGTTCGCTAGGAGCCTACGAGCAGTACTTC. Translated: CASSSLGAYEQYF.

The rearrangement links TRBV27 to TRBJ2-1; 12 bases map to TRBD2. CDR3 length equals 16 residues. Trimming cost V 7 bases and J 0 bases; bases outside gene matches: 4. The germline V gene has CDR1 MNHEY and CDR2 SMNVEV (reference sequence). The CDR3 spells CASTQTSGSSYNEQFF. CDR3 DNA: TGTGCCAGCACCCAGACTAGCGGGAGCTCCTACAATGAGCAGTTCTTC.

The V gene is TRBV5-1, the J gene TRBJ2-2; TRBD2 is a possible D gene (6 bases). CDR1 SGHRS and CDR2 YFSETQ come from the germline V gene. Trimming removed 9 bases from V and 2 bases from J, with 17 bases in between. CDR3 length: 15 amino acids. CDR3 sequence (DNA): TGCGCCACCCAGTACCTTGCGGGAAACACCGGGGAGCTGTTTTTT. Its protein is CATQYLAGNTGELFF.

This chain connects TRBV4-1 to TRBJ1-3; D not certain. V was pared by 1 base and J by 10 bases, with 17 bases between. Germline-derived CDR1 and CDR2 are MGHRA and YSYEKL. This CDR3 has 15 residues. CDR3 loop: CASSQALDPLETIYF. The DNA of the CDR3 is TGCGCCAGCAGCCAAGCCCTAGACCCTCTTGAAACCATATATTTT.

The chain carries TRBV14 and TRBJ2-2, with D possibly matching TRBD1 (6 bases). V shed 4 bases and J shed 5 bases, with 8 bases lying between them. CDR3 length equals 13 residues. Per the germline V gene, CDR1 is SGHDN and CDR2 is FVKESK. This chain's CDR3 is CASSRQGTGELFF. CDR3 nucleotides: TGTGCCAGCAGCCGGCAGGGGACCGGGGAGCTGTTTTTT. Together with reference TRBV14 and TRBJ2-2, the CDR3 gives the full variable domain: EAGVTQFPSHSVIEKGQTVTLRCDPISGHDNLYWYRRVMGKEIKFLLHFVKESKQDESGMPNNRFLAERTGGTYSTLKVQPAELEDSGVYFCASSRQGTGELFFGEGSRLTVL.

CDR3 region: CASRSLADIGTDTQYF. In nucleotides, the CDR3 is TGTGCCAGCAGGTCCCTAGCTGACATAGGCACAGATACGCAGTATTTT. The chain is built from TRBV11-1 and TRBJ2-3; D perhaps matches TRBD2 (5 bases). Between the trimmed V and J ends, which lost 6 bases and 1 base, there was a span of 17 bases. CDR1 is SGHAT and CDR2 is FQDESV in the germline V gene (reference sequence). This CDR3 is 16 amino acids long.

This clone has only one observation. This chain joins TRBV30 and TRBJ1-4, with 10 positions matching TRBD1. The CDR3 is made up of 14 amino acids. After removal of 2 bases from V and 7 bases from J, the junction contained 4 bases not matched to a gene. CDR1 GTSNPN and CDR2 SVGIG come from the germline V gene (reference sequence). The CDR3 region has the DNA TGTGCCTGGAGTCGGACAGGGGGGCGTGAAAAACTGTTTTTT. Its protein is CAWSRTGGREKLFF.

CDR3 nucleotide sequence: TGCGCCAGCAGCCAAGAAAGCGCTAGCGGGCCCTACGAGCAGTACGTC. Translating gives CASSQESASGPYEQYV. This chain uses TRBV4-1 with TRBJ2-7, with 8 nucleotides matching TRBD2. J gave up 2 bases and V 0 bases, and 6 bases lay outside the gene matches. The V gene's germline CDR1 is MGHRA and CDR2 YSYEKL. This CDR3 contains 16 residues.

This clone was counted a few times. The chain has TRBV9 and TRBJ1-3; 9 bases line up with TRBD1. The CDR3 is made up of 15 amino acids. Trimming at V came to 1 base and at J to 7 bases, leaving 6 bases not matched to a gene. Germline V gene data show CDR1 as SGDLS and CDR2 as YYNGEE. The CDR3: CASSVTGQGANTIYF. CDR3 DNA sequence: TGTGCCAGCAGCGTAACGGGACAGGGCGCGAACACCATATATTTT. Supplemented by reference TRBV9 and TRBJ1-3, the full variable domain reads DSGVTQTPKHLITATGQRVTLRCSPRSGDLSVYWYQQSLDQGLQFLIQYYNGEERAKGNILERFSAQQFPDLHSELNLSSLELGDSALYFCASSVTGQGANTIYFGEGSWLTVV.

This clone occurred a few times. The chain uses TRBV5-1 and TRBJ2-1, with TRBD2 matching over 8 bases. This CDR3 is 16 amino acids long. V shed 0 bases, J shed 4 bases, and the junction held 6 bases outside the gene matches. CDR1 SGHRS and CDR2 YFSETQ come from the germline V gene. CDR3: CASSLGLAGPYNEQFF. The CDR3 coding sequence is TGCGCCAGCAGCTTGGGGCTAGCGGGTCCGTACAATGAGCAGTTCTTC.

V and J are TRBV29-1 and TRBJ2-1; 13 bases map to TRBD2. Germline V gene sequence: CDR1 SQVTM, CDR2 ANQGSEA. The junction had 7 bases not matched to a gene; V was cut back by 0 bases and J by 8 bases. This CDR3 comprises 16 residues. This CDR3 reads CSVEDRTSGRRDEQFF. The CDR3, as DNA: TGCAGCGTTGAAGACAGGACTAGCGGGAGAAGGGATGAGCAGTTCTTC.

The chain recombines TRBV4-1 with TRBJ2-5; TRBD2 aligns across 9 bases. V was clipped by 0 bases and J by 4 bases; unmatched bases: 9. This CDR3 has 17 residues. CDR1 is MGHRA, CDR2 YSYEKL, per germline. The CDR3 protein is CASSQDQAGGRLETQYF. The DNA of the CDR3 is TGCGCCAGCAGCCAAGATCAGGCGGGAGGGCGGTTAGAGACCCAGTACTTC.

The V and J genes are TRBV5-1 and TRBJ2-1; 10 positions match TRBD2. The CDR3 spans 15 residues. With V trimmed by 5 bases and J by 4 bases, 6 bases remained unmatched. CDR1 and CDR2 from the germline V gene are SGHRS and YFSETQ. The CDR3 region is CASRNGTSVYNEQFF. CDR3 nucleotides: TGCGCCAGCAGGAACGGGACTAGCGTTTACAATGAGCAGTTCTTC.

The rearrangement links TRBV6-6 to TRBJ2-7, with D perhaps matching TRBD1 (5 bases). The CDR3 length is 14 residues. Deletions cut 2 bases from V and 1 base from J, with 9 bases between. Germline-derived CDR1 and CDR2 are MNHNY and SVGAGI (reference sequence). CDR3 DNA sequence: TGTGCCAGCAGTTACAGGGGTTCGTCCTACGAGCAGTACTTC. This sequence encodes CASSYRGSSYEQYF.

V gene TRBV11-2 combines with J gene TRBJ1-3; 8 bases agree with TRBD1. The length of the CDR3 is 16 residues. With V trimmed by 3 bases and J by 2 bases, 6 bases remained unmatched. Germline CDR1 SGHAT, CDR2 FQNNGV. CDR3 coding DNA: TGTGCCAGCAGCTTGGTACAGGGGGGGCCTGGAAACACCATATATTTT. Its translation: CASSLVQGGPGNTIYF. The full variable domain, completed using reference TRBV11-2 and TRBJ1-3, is EAGVAQSPRYKIIEKRQSVAFWCNPISGHATLYWYQQILGQGPKLLIQFQNNGVVDDSQLPKDRFSAERLKGVDSTLKIQPAKLEDSAVYLCASSLVQGGPGNTIYFGEGSWLTVV.

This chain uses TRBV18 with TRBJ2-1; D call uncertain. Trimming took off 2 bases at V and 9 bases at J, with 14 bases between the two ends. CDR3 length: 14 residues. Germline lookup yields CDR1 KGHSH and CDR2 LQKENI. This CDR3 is CASSPGVNRLEQFF. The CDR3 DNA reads TGTGCCAGCTCACCAGGAGTCAATCGTCTTGAGCAGTTCTTC.

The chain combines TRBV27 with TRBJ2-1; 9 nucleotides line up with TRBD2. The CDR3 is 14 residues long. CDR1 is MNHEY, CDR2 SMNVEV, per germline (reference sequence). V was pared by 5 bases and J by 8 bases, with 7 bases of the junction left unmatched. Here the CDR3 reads CASSRTGTSHEQFF. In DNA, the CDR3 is TGTGCCAGCAGTAGAACCGGGACTAGCCATGAGCAGTTCTTC.

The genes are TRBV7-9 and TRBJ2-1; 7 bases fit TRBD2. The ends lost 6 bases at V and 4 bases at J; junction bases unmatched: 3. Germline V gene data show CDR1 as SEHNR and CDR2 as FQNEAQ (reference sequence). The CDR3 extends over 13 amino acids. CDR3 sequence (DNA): TGTGCCAGCAGACTAGCGCGGTACAATGAGCAGTTCTTC. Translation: CASRLARYNEQFF.

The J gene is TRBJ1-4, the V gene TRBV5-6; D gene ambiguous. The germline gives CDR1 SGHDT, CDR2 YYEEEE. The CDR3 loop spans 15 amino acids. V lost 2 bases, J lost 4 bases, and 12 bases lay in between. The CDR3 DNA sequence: TGTGCCAGCAGCTTAGCGGCGGACTATAATGAAAAACTGTTTTTT. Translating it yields CASSLAADYNEKLFF.

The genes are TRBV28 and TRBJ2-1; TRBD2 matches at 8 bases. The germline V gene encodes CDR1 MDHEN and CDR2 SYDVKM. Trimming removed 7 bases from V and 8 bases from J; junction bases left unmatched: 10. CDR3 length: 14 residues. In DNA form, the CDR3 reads TGTGCCAGCACTCCACTAGCGGATATCGATGAGCAGTTCTTC. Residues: CASTPLADIDEQFF.

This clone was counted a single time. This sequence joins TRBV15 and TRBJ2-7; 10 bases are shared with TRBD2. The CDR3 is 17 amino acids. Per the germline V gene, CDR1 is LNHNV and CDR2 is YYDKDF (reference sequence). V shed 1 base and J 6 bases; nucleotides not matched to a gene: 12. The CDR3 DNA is TGTGCCACCAGCAGAGGGGCCTCGGGACTAGCGAGTCGCGAGCAGTACGTC. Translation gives CATSRGASGLASREQYV.

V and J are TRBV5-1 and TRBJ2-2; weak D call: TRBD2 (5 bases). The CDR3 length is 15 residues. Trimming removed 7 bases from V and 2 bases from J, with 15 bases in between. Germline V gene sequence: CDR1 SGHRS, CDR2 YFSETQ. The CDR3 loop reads CASQLVEGNTGELFF. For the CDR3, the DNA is TGCGCCAGCCAACTAGTAGAGGGAAACACCGGGGAGCTGTTTTTT.

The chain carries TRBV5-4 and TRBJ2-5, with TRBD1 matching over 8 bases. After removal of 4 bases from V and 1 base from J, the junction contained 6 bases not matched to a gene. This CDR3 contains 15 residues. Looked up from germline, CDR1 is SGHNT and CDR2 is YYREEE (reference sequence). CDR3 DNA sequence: TGTGCCAGCAGCAACCAGGGGGCTTCCCAAGAGACCCAGTACTTC. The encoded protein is CASSNQGASQETQYF.

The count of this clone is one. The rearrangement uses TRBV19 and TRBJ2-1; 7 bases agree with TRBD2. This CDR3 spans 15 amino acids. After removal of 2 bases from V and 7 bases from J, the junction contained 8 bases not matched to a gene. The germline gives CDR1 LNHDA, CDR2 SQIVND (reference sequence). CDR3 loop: CASSIFAGEGNEQFF. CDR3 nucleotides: TGTGCCAGTAGTATATTCGCGGGAGAGGGTAATGAGCAGTTCTTC.